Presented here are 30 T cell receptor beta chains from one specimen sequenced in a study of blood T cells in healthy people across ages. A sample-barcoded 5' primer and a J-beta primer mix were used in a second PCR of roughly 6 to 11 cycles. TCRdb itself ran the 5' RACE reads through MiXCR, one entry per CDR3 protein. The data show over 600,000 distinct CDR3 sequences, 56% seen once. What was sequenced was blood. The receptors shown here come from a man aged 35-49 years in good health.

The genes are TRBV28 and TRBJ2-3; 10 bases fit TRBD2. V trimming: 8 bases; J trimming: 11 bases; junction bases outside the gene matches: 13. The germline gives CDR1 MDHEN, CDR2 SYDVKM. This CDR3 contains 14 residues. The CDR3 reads CASALGGLAGEQYF. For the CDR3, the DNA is TGTGCCAGCGCCCTCGGCGGGCTAGCGGGGGAGCAGTATTTT. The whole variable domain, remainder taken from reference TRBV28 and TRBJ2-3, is DVKVTQSSRYLVKRTGEKVFLECVQDMDHENMFWYRQDPGLGLRLIYFSYDVKMKEKGDIPEGYSVSREKKERFSLILESASTNQTSMYLCASALGGLAGEQYFGPGTRLTVL.

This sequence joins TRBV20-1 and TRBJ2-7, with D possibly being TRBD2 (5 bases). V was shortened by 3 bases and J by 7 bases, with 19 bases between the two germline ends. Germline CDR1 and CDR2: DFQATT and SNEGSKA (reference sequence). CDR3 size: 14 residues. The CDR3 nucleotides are TGCAGTGCTAGCGGGGATCCTTTAGGGTATGAGCAGTACTTC. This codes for CSASGDPLGYEQYF.

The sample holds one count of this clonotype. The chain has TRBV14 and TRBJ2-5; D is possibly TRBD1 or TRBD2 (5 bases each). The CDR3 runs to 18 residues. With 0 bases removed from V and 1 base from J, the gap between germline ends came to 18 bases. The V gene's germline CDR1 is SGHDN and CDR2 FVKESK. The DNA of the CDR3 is TGTGCCAGCAGCCAAGAAAAGTCTGGGACCCAGGGCCAAGAGACCCAGTACTTC. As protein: CASSQEKSGTQGQETQYF.

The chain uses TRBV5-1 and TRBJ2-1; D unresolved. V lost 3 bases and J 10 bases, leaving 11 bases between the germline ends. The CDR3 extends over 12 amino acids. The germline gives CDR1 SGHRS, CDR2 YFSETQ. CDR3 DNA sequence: TGCGCCAGCAGCTCCGCCACCGGAGAGCAGTTCTTC. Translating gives CASSSATGEQFF.

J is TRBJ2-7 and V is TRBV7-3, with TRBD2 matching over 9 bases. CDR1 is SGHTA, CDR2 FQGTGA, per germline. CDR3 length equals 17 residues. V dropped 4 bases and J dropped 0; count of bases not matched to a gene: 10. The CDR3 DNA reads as TGTGCCAGCAGCTCCCAGCAACTAGCGGGTAACTCCTACGAGCAGTACTTC. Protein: CASSSQQLAGNSYEQYF.

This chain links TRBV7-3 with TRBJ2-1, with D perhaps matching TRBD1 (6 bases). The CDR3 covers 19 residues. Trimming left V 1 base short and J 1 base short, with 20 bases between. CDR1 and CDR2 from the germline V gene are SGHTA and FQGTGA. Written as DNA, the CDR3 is TGTGCCAGCAGCTTAATTGGGGGTGTCAGGGGCCAATCCTACAATGAGCAGTTCTTC. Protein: CASSLIGGVRGQSYNEQFF.

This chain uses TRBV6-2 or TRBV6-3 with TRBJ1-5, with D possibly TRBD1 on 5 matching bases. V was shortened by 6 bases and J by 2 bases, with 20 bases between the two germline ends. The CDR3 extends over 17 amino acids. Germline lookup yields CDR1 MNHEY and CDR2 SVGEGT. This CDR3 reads CASRNRDGVVGNQPQHF. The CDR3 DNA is TGTGCCAGCAGAAACCGGGACGGGGTAGTTGGCAATCAGCCCCAGCATTTT.

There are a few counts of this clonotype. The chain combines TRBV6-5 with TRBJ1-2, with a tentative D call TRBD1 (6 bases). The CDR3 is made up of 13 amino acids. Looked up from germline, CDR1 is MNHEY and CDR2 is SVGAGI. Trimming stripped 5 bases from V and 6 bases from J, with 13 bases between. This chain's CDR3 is CASSEDSIDGYTF. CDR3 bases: TGTGCCAGCAGTGAGGACAGTATCGATGGCTACACCTTC.

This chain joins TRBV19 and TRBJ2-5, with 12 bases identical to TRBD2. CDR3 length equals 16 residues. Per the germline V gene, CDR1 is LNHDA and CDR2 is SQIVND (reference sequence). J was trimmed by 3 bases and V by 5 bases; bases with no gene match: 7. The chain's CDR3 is CASSSLRTSGEETQYF. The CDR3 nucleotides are TGTGCCAGTAGTTCACTTCGGACTAGCGGGGAAGAGACCCAGTACTTC.

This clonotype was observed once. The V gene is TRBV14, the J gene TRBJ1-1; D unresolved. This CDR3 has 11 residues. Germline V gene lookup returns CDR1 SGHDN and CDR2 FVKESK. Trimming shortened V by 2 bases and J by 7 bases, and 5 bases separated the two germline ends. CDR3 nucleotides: TGTGCCAGCAGCCAATTGGGTGAAGCTTTCTTT. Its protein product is CASSQLGEAFF.

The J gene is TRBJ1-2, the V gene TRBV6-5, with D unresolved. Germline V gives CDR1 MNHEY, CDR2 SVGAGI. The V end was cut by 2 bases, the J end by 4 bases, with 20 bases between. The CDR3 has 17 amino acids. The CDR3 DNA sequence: TGTGCCAGCAGTTACCCTAAGGGCGGGGTCCGCTCCTATGGCTACACCTTC. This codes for CASSYPKGGVRSYGYTF.

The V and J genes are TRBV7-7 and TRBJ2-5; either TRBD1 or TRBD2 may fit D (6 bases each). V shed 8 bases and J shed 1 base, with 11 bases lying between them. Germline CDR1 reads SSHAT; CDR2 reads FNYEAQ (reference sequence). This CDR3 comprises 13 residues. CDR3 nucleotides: TGTGCCAGCGCGGGACAAACCCAAGAGACCCAGTACTTC. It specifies CASAGQTQETQYF.

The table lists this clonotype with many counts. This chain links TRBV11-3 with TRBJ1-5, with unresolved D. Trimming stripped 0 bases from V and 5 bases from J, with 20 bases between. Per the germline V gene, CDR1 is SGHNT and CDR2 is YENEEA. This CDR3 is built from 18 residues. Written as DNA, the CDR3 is TGTGCCAGCAGCTTAGAATCCCCCCCCCAATTAGCCTATCAGCCCCAGCATTTT. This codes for CASSLESPPQLAYQPQHF. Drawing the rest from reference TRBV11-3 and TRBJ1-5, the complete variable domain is EAGVVQSPRYKIIEKKQPVAFWCNPISGHNTLYWYLQNLGQGPELLIRYENEEAVDDSQLPKDRFSAERLKGVDSTLKIQPAELGDSAVYLCASSLESPPQLAYQPQHFGDGTRLSIL.

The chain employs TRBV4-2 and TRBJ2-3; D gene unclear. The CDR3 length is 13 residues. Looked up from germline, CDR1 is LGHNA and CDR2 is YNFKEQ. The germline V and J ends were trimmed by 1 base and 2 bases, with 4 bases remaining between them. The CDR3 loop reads CASSQVSTDTQYF. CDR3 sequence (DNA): TGTGCCAGCAGCCAAGTTTCCACAGATACGCAGTATTTT.

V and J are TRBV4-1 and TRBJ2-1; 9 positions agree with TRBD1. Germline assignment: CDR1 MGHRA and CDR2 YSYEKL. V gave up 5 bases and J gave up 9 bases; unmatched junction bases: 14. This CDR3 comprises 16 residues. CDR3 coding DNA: TGCGCCAGCAGCGCTCAATGGACAGGGGAGGCGGGTGAGCAGTTCTTC. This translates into CASSAQWTGEAGEQFF.

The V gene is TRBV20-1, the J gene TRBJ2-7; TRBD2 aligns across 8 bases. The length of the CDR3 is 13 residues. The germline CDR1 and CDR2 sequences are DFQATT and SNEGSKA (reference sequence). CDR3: CSASGLAGYEQYF. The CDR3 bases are TGCAGCGCTTCAGGGCTAGCGGGTTACGAGCAGTACTTC.

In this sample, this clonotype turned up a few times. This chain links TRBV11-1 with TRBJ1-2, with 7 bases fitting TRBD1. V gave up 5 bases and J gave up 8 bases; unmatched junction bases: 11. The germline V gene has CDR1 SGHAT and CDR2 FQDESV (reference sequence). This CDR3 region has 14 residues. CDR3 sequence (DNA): TGTGCCAGCAGCCTCGGGACAGCTAGAAGAGGCTACACCTTC. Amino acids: CASSLGTARRGYTF.

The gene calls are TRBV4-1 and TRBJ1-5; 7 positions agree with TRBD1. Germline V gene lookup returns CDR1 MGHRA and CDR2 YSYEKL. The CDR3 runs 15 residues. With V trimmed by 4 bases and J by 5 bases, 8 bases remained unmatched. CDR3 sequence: CASSRFQGGDQPQHF. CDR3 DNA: TGCGCCAGCAGCCGGTTCCAGGGGGGAGATCAGCCCCAGCATTTT.

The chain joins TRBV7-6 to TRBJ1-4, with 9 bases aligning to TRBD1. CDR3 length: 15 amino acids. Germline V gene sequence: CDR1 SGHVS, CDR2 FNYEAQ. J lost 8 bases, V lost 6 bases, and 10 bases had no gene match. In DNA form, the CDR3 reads TGTGCCAGCAGGTCCCACAGGGGGCGTCGAGAAAAACTGTTTTTT. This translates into CASRSHRGRREKLFF. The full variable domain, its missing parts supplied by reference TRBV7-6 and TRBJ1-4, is GAGVSQSPRYKVTKRGQDVALRCDPISGHVSLYWYRQALGQGPEFLTYFNYEAQQDKSGLPNDRFSAERPEGSISTLTIQRTEQRDSAMYRCASRSHRGRREKLFFGSGTQLSVL.

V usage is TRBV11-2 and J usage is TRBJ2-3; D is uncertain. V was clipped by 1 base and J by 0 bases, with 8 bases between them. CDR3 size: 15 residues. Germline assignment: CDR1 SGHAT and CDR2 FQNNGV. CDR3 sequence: CASSLGFQSTDTQYF. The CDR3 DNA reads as TGTGCCAGCAGCTTAGGCTTCCAGAGCACAGATACGCAGTATTTT.

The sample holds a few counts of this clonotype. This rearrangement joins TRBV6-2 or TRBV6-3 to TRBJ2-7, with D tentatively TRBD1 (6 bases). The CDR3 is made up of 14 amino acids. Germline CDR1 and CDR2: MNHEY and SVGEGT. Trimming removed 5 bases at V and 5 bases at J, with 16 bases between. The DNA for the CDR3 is TGTGCCAGCAGTACTGGGCAGGGGTTCGACGAGCAGTACTTC. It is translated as CASSTGQGFDEQYF.

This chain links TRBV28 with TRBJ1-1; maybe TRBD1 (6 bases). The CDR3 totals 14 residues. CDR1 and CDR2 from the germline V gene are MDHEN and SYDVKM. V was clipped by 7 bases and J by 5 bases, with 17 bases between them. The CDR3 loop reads CASNSGVGQTEAFF. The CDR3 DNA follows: TGTGCCAGCAATTCAGGGGTCGGACAAACTGAAGCTTTCTTT. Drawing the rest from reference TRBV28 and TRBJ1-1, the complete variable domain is DVKVTQSSRYLVKRTGEKVFLECVQDMDHENMFWYRQDPGLGLRLIYFSYDVKMKEKGDIPEGYSVSREKKERFSLILESASTNQTSMYLCASNSGVGQTEAFFGQGTRLTVV.

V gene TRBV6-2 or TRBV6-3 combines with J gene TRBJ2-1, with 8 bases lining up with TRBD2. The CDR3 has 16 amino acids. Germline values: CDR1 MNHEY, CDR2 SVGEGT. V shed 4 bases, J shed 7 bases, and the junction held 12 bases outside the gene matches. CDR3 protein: CASSFVRGGVLNEQFF. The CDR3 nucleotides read TGTGCCAGCAGTTTCGTACGGGGGGGCGTTTTGAATGAGCAGTTCTTC.

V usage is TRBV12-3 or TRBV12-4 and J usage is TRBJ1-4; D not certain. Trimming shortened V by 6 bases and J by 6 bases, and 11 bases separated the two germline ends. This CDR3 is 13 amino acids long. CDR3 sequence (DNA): TGTGCCAGCAGCCGACGGGGTTATGAAAAACTGTTTTTT. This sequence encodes CASSRRGYEKLFF.

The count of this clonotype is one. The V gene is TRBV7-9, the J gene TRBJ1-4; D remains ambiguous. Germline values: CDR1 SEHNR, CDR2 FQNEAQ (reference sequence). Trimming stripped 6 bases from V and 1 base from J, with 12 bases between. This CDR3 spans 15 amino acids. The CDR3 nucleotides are TGTGCCAGCAGAGTAGGGTTGATAACTAATGAAAAACTGTTTTTT. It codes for CASRVGLITNEKLFF.

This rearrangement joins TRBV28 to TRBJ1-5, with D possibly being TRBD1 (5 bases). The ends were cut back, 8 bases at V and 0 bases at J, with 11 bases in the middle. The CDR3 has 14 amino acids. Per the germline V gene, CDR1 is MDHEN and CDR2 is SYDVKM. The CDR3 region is CASDRPNSNQPQHF. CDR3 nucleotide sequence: TGTGCCAGCGACAGACCTAATAGCAATCAGCCCCAGCATTTT.

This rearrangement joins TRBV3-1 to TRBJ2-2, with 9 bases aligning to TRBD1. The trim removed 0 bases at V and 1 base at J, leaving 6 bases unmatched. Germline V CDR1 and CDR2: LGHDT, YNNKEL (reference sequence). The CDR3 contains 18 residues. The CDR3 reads CASSQDSGQGRNTGELFF. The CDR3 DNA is TGTGCCAGCAGCCAAGATTCGGGACAGGGTAGGAACACCGGGGAGCTGTTTTTT.

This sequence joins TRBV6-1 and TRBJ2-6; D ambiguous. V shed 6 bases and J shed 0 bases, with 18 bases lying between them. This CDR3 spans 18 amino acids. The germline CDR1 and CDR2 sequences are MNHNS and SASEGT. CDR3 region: CASRPPHSSPSGANVLTF. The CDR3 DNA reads TGTGCCAGCAGGCCACCCCATTCGTCCCCCTCTGGGGCCAACGTCCTGACTTTC.

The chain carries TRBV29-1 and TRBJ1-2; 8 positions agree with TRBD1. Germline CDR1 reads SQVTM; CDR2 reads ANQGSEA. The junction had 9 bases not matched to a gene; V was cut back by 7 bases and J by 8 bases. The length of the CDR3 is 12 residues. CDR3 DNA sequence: TGCAGCGACGGACAGGGTACGAGAGGCTACACCTTC. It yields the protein CSDGQGTRGYTF.

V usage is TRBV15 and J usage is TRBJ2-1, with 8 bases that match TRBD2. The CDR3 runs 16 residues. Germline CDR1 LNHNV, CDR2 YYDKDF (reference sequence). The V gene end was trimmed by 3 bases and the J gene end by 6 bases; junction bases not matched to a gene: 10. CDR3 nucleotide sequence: TGTGCCACCAGCAGCAGCTTTAAGGGACTAGGCAATGAGCAGTTCTTC. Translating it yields CATSSSFKGLGNEQFF.